The sequence of this TCR beta chain was determined in a study of cytomegalovirus exposure and HLA in healthy donors. On this clone itself: The antigen remains undetermined.

The PCR made use of 60 Vbeta and 13 Jbeta primers. Using immunoSEQ multiplex PCR, the repertoire was profiled, and TCRdb retains in-frame clones only, with some absent. The sample lists roughly 140,000 clones; 75% to 80% were seen once. The V end lost 2 bases, the J end lost 2 bases, and 13 bases lay between the germline ends. From germline, CDR1 is SGHTA and CDR2 FQGNSA. The CDR3 has 15 amino acids. Points from the study as a whole: The authors excluded some V segments, including TRBV6-2 and TRBV6-3, as indistinguishable. The listing of roughly 160 TCR beta chains classed them as cytomegalovirus-associated. HLA-A and HLA-B allele assignments for most subjects were reportedly predicted accurately using TCR beta sequences.

The receptor comes from a male donor in good health and CMV-seronegative. Sequenced: PBMCs. V gene TRBV7-2 combines with J gene TRBJ2-7, with D perhaps matching TRBD2 (6 bases). This CDR3 is CASSLSPAGTYEQYF. CDR3 coding DNA: TGTGCCAGCAGCTTAAGCCCAGCGGGTACCTACGAGCAGTACTTC.